This T cell receptor (beta chain) was profiled in a study of T cells in Graves' hyperthyroidism and ophthalmopathy. Study-level information: Peripheral blood was secured at the point of initial diagnosis, before any treatment.

This clonotype was counted only a few times. No antigen is known for it. Amplification of TCR beta CDR3 regions used RNA as the template. During a first-round RT-PCR of the TCR CDR3, the HTBI primer set was used. TCRdb re-called the multiplex PCR reads through MiXCR, storing one row per CDR3 protein. This sample has about 380,000 distinct CDR3 sequences, with 18% found just once. Ophthalmopathy patients had Clinical Activity Score at least 3, NOSPECS grade at least 4, duration under 3 months. The authors obtained PBMCs from more than 9.5 ml of fresh peripheral blood. CDR1 is DFQATT and CDR2 is SNEGSKA in the germline V gene (reference sequence). Germline trimming cut 6 bases from V and 0 bases from J; bases unmatched to any gene: 4. The length of the CDR3 is 13 residues. Study-level results: Ophthalmopathy was predicted by the model a median of roughly 6.6 months ahead of onset.

The sample taken for sequencing was blood. The rearrangement joins TRBV20-1 to TRBJ1-1, with 7 positions matching TRBD1. This receptor was obtained from a young man with Graves' ophthalmopathy. This CDR3 reads CSADTGVNTEAFF. Written as DNA, the CDR3 is TGCAGTGCGGATACAGGGGTGAACACTGAAGCTTTCTTT.